Listed below are T cell receptor beta chains from one sample, sequenced in a study of T cells after yellow fever vaccination. TCRdb analysed the 5' RACE reads with MiXCR anew, one entry per CDR3 protein. This sample has around 310,000 distinct CDR3 sequences, with 3.5% to 4.5% found just once. The starting material was PBMCs, obtained 15 days after the yellow fever booster vaccination. These receptors were collected from a man aged 18 to 30 who received the YFV17D yellow fever vaccine. Both conserved end residues are part of each CDR3. D genes are given only for firm matches. Part of the rows lack a size; the others show once, few, many or a class for expanded clones.

clone_size,d_call,v_call,j_call,cdr3_length,cdr3_aa,cdr3_nt
many,TRBD1,TRBV5-1,TRBJ2-7,15,CASSSSPGQGSEQYF,TGCGCCAGCAGCTCGTCACCGGGACAGGGATCCGAGCAGTACTTC
many,TRBD1,TRBV11-2,TRBJ1-1,14,CASSNRTGRPRAFF,TGTGCCAGCAGTAACCGGACAGGGCGTCCCCGAGCTTTCTTT
many,.,TRBV20-1,TRBJ1-2,12,CSARDLAGGYTF,TGCAGTGCTAGAGATCTGGCGGGGGGCTACACCTTC
many,.,TRBV12-3/TRBV12-4,TRBJ2-1,16,CASSPGEYLPVHEQFF,TGTGCCAGCAGTCCCGGCGAGTATCTACCTGTGCATGAGCAGTTCTTC
few,TRBD1,TRBV18,TRBJ1-5,14,CASSQGQLNQPQHF,TGTGCCAGCTCACAGGGACAGTTAAATCAGCCCCAGCATTTT
few,.,TRBV13,TRBJ1-2,14,CASSLQRTTYGYTF,TGTGCCAGCAGCTTACAGAGAACGACCTATGGCTACACCTTC
few,TRBD2,TRBV20-1,TRBJ2-1,15,CSASGTSRTGNEQFF,TGCAGTGCATCCGGGACTAGCAGAACCGGCAATGAGCAGTTCTTC
many,.,TRBV12-3/TRBV12-4,TRBJ1-1,16,CASIPWGTTGNTEAFF,TGTGCCAGCATTCCATGGGGGACGACAGGGAACACTGAAGCTTTCTTT
many,.,TRBV7-2,TRBJ1-6,15,CASSGRDILSSPLHF,TGTGCCAGCAGCGGCCGGGACATACTGAGTTCACCCCTCCACTTT
many,.,TRBV7-2,TRBJ2-5,14,CASSLYPASQTQYF,TGTGCCAGCAGCTTATATCCCGCGTCCCAGACCCAGTACTTC
.,.,TRBV24-1,TRBJ1-1,13,CATRNRVGTEAFF,TGTGCCACCAGAAACAGGGTGGGCACTGAAGCTTTCTTT
many,TRBD1,TRBV27,TRBJ2-3,18,CASSFGQGWAGGTDTQYF,TGTGCCAGCAGTTTCGGACAGGGTTGGGCGGGCGGCACAGATACGCAGTATTTT
few,.,TRBV19,TRBJ1-5,15,CASSIGNAGRQPQHF,TGTGCCAGTAGTATTGGTAACGCGGGGAGACAGCCCCAGCATTTT
many,.,TRBV4-3,TRBJ1-5,15,CASSQDSGGNQPQHF,TGCGCCAGCAGCCAAGATAGTGGGGGCAATCAGCCCCAGCATTTT
.,TRBD2,TRBV12-3/TRBV12-4,TRBJ2-7,13,CASKIRRGGEQYF,TGTGCCAGCAAAATACGGCGGGGGGGCGAGCAGTACTTC
many,.,TRBV15,TRBJ1-1,15,CATSSLRGLNTEAFF,TGTGCCACCAGCAGCCTAAGGGGCCTGAACACTGAAGCTTTCTTT
few,TRBD1,TRBV14,TRBJ2-3,17,CASSHRTGASSTDTQYF,TGTGCCAGCAGCCACCGGACAGGGGCCTCTAGCACAGATACGCAGTATTTT
many,.,TRBV12-3/TRBV12-4,TRBJ2-5,12,CASGPQQETQYF,TGTGCCAGCGGTCCACAACAAGAGACCCAGTACTTC
many,.,TRBV4-2,TRBJ1-1,12,CASSQAYTEAFF,TGTGCCAGCAGCCAAGCGTACACTGAAGCTTTCTTT
few,.,TRBV4-3,TRBJ1-2,14,CASSLSRGLYGYTF,TGCGCCAGCAGCCTCTCCCGGGGACTCTATGGCTACACCTTC
many,.,TRBV27,TRBJ1-2,15,CASSFAGGAVYGYTF,TGTGCCAGCAGTTTTGCGGGGGGCGCGGTCTATGGCTACACCTTC
.,.,TRBV12-3/TRBV12-4,TRBJ1-1,14,CASSSNPVNTEAFF,TGTGCCAGCAGTTCTAACCCGGTGAACACTGAAGCTTTCTTT
many,.,TRBV7-2,TRBJ1-1,13,CASSQHPNTEAFF,TGTGCCAGCAGCCAGCACCCGAACACTGAAGCTTTCTTT